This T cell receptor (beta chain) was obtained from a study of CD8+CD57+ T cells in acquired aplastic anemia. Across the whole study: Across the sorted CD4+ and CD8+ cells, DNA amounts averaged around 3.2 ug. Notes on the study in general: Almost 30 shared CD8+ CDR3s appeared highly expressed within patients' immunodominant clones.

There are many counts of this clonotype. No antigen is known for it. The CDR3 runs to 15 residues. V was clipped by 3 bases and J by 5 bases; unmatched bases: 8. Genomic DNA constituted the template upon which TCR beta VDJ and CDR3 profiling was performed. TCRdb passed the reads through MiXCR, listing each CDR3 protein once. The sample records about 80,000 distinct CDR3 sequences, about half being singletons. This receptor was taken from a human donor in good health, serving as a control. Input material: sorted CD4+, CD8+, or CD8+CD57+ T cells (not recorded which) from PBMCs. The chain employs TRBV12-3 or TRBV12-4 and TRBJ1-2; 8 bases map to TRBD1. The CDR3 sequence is CASSLGTGRVYGYTF. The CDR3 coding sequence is TGTGCCAGCAGTTTGGGGACAGGCCGGGTTTATGGCTACACCTTC.